Listed below are T cell receptor beta chains from one sample, sequenced in a study of blood T cells in healthy people across ages. MiXCR, applied by TCRdb to the 5' RACE reads, yields one record per CDR3 protein. The sample has some 700,000 distinct CDR3 sequences, around a fifth seen once. Sequenced sample: blood. Source of these receptors: a man in his 70s in good health. Each CDR3 is given with its conserved first and last residue. The D gene is left open where the match is weak. Not all rows give a size; the values are once, few, many and, for expanded clones, a class.

>.|.|TRBJ1-2|TRBV18
TGTGCCAGCTCACCACAGCCAGGGTCCTATGGCTACACCTTC
CASSPQPGSYGYTF
>.|TRBD2|TRBJ2-5|TRBV29-1
TGCAGCGCCACGGGACTAGCGAGCGAGACCCAGTACTTC
CSATGLASETQYF
>.|TRBD2|TRBJ2-5|TRBV20-1
TGCAGTGCTAGGAGCGGGGGCCTTCAAGAGACCCAGTACTTC
CSARSGGLQETQYF
>few|.|TRBJ2-2|TRBV29-1
TGCAGCGTAACTAGGGTGGAAACCGGGGAGCTGTTTTTT
CSVTRVETGELFF
>.|.|TRBJ1-2|TRBV2
TGTGCCAGCAGGCGGGACATCGGGGGCTACACCTTC
CASRRDIGGYTF
>few|TRBD2|TRBJ2-1|TRBV4-1
TGCGCCAGCAGCCAAGAGGGGGGGACCTTCTACAATGAGCAGTTCTTC
CASSQEGGTFYNEQFF
>few|TRBD1|TRBJ1-5|TRBV27
TGTGCCAGCAGCGGACAGGGGGCAATTAGCAATCAGCCCCAGCATTTT
CASSGQGAISNQPQHF
>many|.|TRBJ1-4|TRBV7-9
TGTGCCAGCAGCTTATTCCTGGGCGCAACTAATGAAAAACTGTTTTTT
CASSLFLGATNEKLFF
>.|TRBD2|TRBJ2-3|TRBV29-1
TGCAGCGTTGAAGACCCCCTAGCGGGGGTCACAGATACGCAGTATTTT
CSVEDPLAGVTDTQYF
>.|TRBD1|TRBJ1-2|TRBV19
TGTGCCAGTAGTATAGGGTACGCAGGGGGACATGGCTACACCTTC
CASSIGYAGGHGYTF
>few|TRBD2|TRBJ2-4|TRBV12-3/TRBV12-4
TGTGCCGAGCGGTGGGCTAGCGGGAGAGTAGCCAAAAACATTCAGTACTTC
CAERWASGRVAKNIQYF
>few|TRBD2|TRBJ2-3|TRBV7-8
TGTGCCAACAGCTTAGGGAGGGAACGGGGGGAGATCACAGATACGCAGTATTTT
CANSLGRERGEITDTQYF
>few|.|TRBJ2-5|TRBV4-1
TGCGCCAGCAGCCAAAGTCACGGCTCGAACCAAGAGACCCAGTACTTC
CASSQSHGSNQETQYF
>few|.|TRBJ1-2|TRBV7-9
TGTGCCAGCAGCTTAGAGGTGCGAAGCAACTATGGCTACACCTTC
CASSLEVRSNYGYTF
>.|TRBD1|TRBJ2-3|TRBV24-1
TGTGCCACCAGTGATCCCAGCAAAGACAGGGCCCACCTTACGCAGTATTTT
CATSDPSKDRAHLTQYF
>.|TRBD2|TRBJ2-1|TRBV18
TGCGCCAGCTCACCGGGACTAGCGGAAGACAATGAGCAGTTCTTC
CASSPGLAEDNEQFF
>.|.|TRBJ1-2|TRBV5-6
TGTGCCAGCAGCCGGACGGTGGGATCCAACTATGGCTACACCTTC
CASSRTVGSNYGYTF
>many|.|TRBJ1-1|TRBV5-1
TGCGCCAGCAGCTTGGCCAACTTGAACACTGAAGCTTTCTTT
CASSLANLNTEAFF
>.|TRBD2|TRBJ2-3|TRBV9
TGTGCCAGCAGCGTAGGAGCGGGGGGCACAGATACGCAGTATTTT
CASSVGAGGTDTQYF
>.|.|TRBJ2-3|TRBV12-5
TGTGCTAGTGGACTCAAGCCGGGGAGCGCAGATACGCAGTATTTT
CASGLKPGSADTQYF
>.|TRBD2|TRBJ2-3|TRBV10-3
TGTGCCACCAGTGAGGCACTTCTAGCGGGATCTAGCACAGATGCGCAGTATTTT
CATSEALLAGSSTDAQYF
>.|TRBD1|TRBJ2-4|TRBV5-1
TGCGCCAGCAGCTTGGCGGAGACAGGGAGAAACATTCAGTACTTC
CASSLAETGRNIQYF
>few|TRBD2|TRBJ2-1|TRBV4-3
TGCGCCAGCAGCTTCACGGGAGGGGGCAATGAGCAGTTCTTC
CASSFTGGGNEQFF
>few|.|TRBJ2-5|TRBV5-1
TGCGCCAGCAGCTTGCCAGGTGTGCAAGAGACCCAGTACTTC
CASSLPGVQETQYF
>.|.|TRBJ2-7|TRBV20-1
TGCAGTGCTAGATCTGGAATGGAGCAGTACTTC
CSARSGMEQYF
>few|TRBD1|TRBJ2-7|TRBV12-3/TRBV12-4
TGTGCCAGCAGTTATGGACAGGGAAAGCAGTACTTC
CASSYGQGKQYF
>few|.|TRBJ2-2|TRBV13
TGTGCCAGCAGCTTAAGAGGCGGGCCCGGGGAGCTGTTTTTT
CASSLRGGPGELFF
>.|.|TRBJ1-2|TRBV18
TGTGCCAGCTCACCAAACTCCGGGCCGGCGCTAACTAACTATGGCTACACCTTC
CASSPNSGPALTNYGYTF
>few|.|TRBJ1-3|TRBV27
TGTGCCAGCAGTTTGAACAGGGCCAGCTCTGGAAACACCATATATTTT
CASSLNRASSGNTIYF
>few|.|TRBJ2-1|TRBV18
TGTGCCAGCTCACCACCGGTGGGTGGGTACAATGAGCAGTTCTTC
CASSPPVGGYNEQFF
>many|.|TRBJ2-3|TRBV5-1
TGCGCCAGCAACAACCTGATTGGGGATACGCAGTATTTT
CASNNLIGDTQYF
>.|.|TRBJ1-3|TRBV6-6
TGTGCCAGCAGAGCCGACAGCTCTTCTGGAAACACCATATATTTT
CASRADSSSGNTIYF
>.|TRBD1|TRBJ2-1|TRBV7-9
TGTGCCAGCAGCCCGCCTCGGGACAGGGTTAACAATGAGCAGTTCTTC
CASSPPRDRVNNEQFF
>.|.|TRBJ1-2|TRBV12-3/TRBV12-4
TGTGCCAGCAGTCCGGTGACAGATTATGGCTACACCTTC
CASSPVTDYGYTF
>.|TRBD1|TRBJ2-4|TRBV5-1
TGCGCCAGCAGCTCGTTACAGGGGGCGCCGGCCATTCAGTACTTC
CASSSLQGAPAIQYF
>.|.|TRBJ1-5|TRBV10-2
TGCGCCAGCGGTGATAGAGGCGACAGCAATCAGCCCCAGCATTTT
CASGDRGDSNQPQHF
>few|TRBD2|TRBJ2-5|TRBV18
TGTGCCAGCTCCGAACTAGCGGGAGTGGAGACCCAGTACTTC
CASSELAGVETQYF
>.|.|TRBJ1-5|TRBV6-1
TGTGCCAGCAGTGACCCGGGACGAGGGGATGGTCAGCCCCAGCATTTT
CASSDPGRGDGQPQHF
>.|TRBD1|TRBJ1-4|TRBV12-3/TRBV12-4
TGTGCCAGCAGTGCGGACAGGGGAGATAATGAAAAACTGTTTTTT
CASSADRGDNEKLFF
>.|TRBD2|TRBJ2-2|TRBV20-1
TGCAGTGCTAGAGATCTCGTTAGCGGGGCCGGGGAGCTGTTTTTT
CSARDLVSGAGELFF
>few|.|TRBJ2-1|TRBV15
TGTGCCACCAGCAGAGACAAGGTCGGAGGGAAGGGGAATGAGCAGTTCTTC
CATSRDKVGGKGNEQFF
>.|.|TRBJ2-5|TRBV6-6
TGTGCCACCGGGGAGAGGAACCAAGAGACCCAGTACTTC
CATGERNQETQYF
>.|TRBD1|TRBJ2-3|TRBV10-3
TGTGCCACCCGGACCGGGACAGGGGGCTTTACAGATACGCAGTATTTT
CATRTGTGGFTDTQYF
>few|TRBD1|TRBJ2-5|TRBV20-1
TGCAGTGCCCCCCGGGACAGGGGAGAGACCCAGTACTTC
CSAPRDRGETQYF
>.|.|TRBJ1-1|TRBV14
TGTGCCAGCAGCCAAGTGGGTTGGGCAGTACGGACTGAAGCTTTCTTT
CASSQVGWAVRTEAFF
>few|.|TRBJ2-7|TRBV29-1
TGCAGCGTTAGGGTCAGGGGGAGGGACGAGCAGTACTTC
CSVRVRGRDEQYF
>.|.|TRBJ2-1|TRBV3-1
TGTGCCAGCAGGGGCTTACACGGAGACTATGAGCAGTTCTTC
CASRGLHGDYEQFF
>.|.|TRBJ1-1|TRBV12-3/TRBV12-4
TGTGCCAGCAGTCGAGGAGGGCACACTGAAGCTTTCTTT
CASSRGGHTEAFF
>few|TRBD2|TRBJ2-3|TRBV5-1
TGCGCCAGCAGCTCCGAACCGCCTACTAGCGGGAGTAGCTCAGGCACAGATACGCAGTATTTT
CASSSEPPTSGSSSGTDTQYF
>few|.|TRBJ2-3|TRBV12-3/TRBV12-4
TGTGCCAGCACCCCGCTATCCAGAGATACGCAGTATTTT
CASTPLSRDTQYF
>.|TRBD1|TRBJ1-6|TRBV7-6
TGTGCCAGCAGCGAAGACAGGGGATTCGCACCCCTCCACTTT
CASSEDRGFAPLHF
>.|.|TRBJ2-3|TRBV20-1
TGCAGTGCTAATCTTCTCCTCACAGATACGCAGTATTTT
CSANLLLTDTQYF
>.|.|TRBJ1-1|TRBV6-1
TGTGCCAGCAAGAGTCCGCCGGTACCTGAAGCTTTCTTT
CASKSPPVPEAFF